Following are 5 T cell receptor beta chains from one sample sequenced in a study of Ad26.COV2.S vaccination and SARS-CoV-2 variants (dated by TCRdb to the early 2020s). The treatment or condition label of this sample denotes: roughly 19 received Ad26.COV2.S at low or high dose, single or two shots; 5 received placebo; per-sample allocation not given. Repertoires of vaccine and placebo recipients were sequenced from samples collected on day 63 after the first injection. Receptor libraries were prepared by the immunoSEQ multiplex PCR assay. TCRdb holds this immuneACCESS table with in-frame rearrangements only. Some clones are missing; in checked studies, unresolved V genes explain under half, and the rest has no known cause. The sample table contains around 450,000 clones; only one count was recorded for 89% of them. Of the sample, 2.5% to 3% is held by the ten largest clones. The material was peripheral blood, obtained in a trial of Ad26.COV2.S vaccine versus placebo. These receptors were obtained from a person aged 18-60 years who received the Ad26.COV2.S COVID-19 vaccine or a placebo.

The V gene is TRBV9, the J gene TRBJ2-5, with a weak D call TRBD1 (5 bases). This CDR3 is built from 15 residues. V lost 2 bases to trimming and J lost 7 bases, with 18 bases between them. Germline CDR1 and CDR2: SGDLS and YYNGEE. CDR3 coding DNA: TGTGCCAGCAGCGTTGATAATCGGACACCTGGGACCCAGTACTTC. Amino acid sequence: CASSVDNRTPGTQYF.

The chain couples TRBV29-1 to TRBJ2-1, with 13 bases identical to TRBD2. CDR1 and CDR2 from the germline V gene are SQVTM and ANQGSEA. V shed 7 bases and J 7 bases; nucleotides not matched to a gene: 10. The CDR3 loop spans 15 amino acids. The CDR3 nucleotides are TGCAGCGGCGACCCACTAGCGGGGGGGAGGAATGAGCAGTTCTTC. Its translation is CSGDPLAGGRNEQFF.

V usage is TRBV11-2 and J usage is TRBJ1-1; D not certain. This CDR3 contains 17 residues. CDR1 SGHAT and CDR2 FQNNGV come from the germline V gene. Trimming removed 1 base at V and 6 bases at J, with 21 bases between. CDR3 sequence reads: CASSLAAPYVDDAEAFF. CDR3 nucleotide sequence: TGTGCCAGCAGCTTAGCGGCCCCCTACGTGGATGACGCTGAAGCTTTCTTT.

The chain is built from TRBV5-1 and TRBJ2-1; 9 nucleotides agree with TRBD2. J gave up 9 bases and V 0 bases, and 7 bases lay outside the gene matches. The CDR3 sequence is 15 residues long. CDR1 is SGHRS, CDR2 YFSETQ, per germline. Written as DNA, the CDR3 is TGCGCCAGCAGCTTGGGGGTAGCGGGGGCGAGTGAGCAGTTCTTC. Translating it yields CASSLGVAGASEQFF. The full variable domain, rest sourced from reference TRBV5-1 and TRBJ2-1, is KAGVTQTPRYLIKTRGQQVTLSCSPISGHRSVSWYQQTPGQGLQFLFEYFSETQRNKGNFPGRFSGRQFSNSRSEMNVSTLELGDSALYLCASSLGVAGASEQFFGPGTRLTVL.

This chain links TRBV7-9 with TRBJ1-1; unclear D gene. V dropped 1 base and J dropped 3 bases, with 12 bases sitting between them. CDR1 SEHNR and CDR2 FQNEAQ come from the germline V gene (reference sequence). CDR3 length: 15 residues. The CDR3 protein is CASSLGLRLDTEAFF. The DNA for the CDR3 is TGTGCCAGCAGCTTAGGCCTAAGGTTAGACACTGAAGCTTTCTTT. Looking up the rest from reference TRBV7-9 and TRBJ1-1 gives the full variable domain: DTGVSQNPRHKITKRGQNVTFRCDPISEHNRLYWYRQTLGQGPEFLTYFQNEAQLEKSRLLSDRFSAERPKGSFSTLEIQRTEQGDSAMYLCASSLGLRLDTEAFFGQGTRLTVV.